The 20 T cell receptor beta chains listed next were all sequenced from one sample in a study of CD8 T cell repertoires and HIV-1 epitope variants. Sequenced by immunoSEQ multiplex PCR; TCRdb stores in-frame clones only, minus some. The data show about 90,000 clones, with roughly 80% seen just once and roughly 25% held by the top ten. The sample taken for sequencing was uncultured baseline CD8+ T cells from peripheral blood mononuclear cells (PBMCs). These TCRs come from a male donor with HIV.

In nucleotides, the CDR3 is TGTGCCAGCAGCGCGACAGGGAGATCCACTGAAGCTTTCTTT. Protein sequence: CASSATGRSTEAFF. This chain uses TRBV9 with TRBJ1-1; TRBD1 agrees at 7 bases. The CDR3 covers 14 residues. V shed 3 bases and J 4 bases; nucleotides not matched to a gene: 6. CDR1 is SGDLS, CDR2 YYNGEE, per germline. Together with reference TRBV9 and TRBJ1-1, the CDR3 gives the full variable domain: DSGVTQTPKHLITATGQRVTLRCSPRSGDLSVYWYQQSLDQGLQFLIQYYNGEERAKGNILERFSAQQFPDLHSELNLSSLELGDSALYFCASSATGRSTEAFFGQGTRLTVV.

The genes are TRBV27 and TRBJ2-7, with TRBD1 matching over 11 bases. CDR1 is MNHEY, CDR2 SMNVEV, per germline (reference sequence). The CDR3 contains 16 residues. The V gene end was trimmed by 5 bases and the J gene end by 3 bases; junction bases not matched to a gene: 9. The CDR3 here is CASSPRDRGIYYEQYF. The CDR3 bases are TGTGCCAGCAGTCCCCGGGACAGGGGGATATACTACGAGCAGTACTTC.

The chain links TRBV25-1 to TRBJ1-3; D is ambiguous. The germline V and J ends were trimmed by 1 base and 4 bases, with 14 bases remaining between them. The germline V gene encodes CDR1 MGHDK and CDR2 SYGVNS. The CDR3 runs to 16 residues. CDR3 coding DNA: TGTGCCAGCAGTGAATTCGGGAGCAGGAGGGGAAACACCATATATTTT. It codes for CASSEFGSRRGNTIYF.

The chain joins TRBV7-9 to TRBJ2-7, with 11 bases lining up with TRBD1. CDR3 length: 15 amino acids. Germline V gene data show CDR1 as SEHNR and CDR2 as FQNEAQ (reference sequence). The ends lost 4 bases at V and 5 bases at J; junction bases unmatched: 7. Here the CDR3 reads CASSSGQGARNEQYF. The CDR3 bases are TGTGCCAGCAGCTCTGGACAGGGGGCGCGCAACGAGCAGTACTTC. Supplemented by reference TRBV7-9 and TRBJ2-7, the full variable domain reads DTGVSQNPRHKITKRGQNVTFRCDPISEHNRLYWYRQTLGQGPEFLTYFQNEAQLEKSRLLSDRFSAERPKGSFSTLEIQRTEQGDSAMYLCASSSGQGARNEQYFGPGTRLTVT.

The CDR3 coding sequence is TGTGCCAGTAGTTCTCCCATGGGGGTAGTAATGAACACTGAAGCTTTCTTT. Protein sequence: CASSSPMGVVMNTEAFF. V and J are TRBV19 and TRBJ1-1, with D possibly matching TRBD1 (5 bases). V shed 5 bases and J shed 0 bases, with 19 bases lying between them. Germline-derived CDR1 and CDR2 are LNHDA and SQIVND (reference sequence). The CDR3 runs to 17 residues.

The sample holds a few counts of this clone. This chain joins TRBV28 and TRBJ1-6; 9 bases are a match to TRBD1. The germline V gene encodes CDR1 MDHEN and CDR2 SYDVKM. The CDR3 is 16 amino acids. Losses at the gene ends were 7 bases for V and 7 bases for J; bases not matched to a gene: 11. CDR3 sequence: CASIKQTGGGNSPLHF. As DNA, the CDR3 is TGTGCCAGCATAAAACAGACAGGGGGTGGAAATTCACCCCTCCACTTT.

The chain joins TRBV6-8 to TRBJ1-5, with 9 bases matching TRBD1. Germline CDR1 MNHGY, CDR2 SAAAGT. The CDR3 has 18 residues. V trimming: 6 bases; J trimming: 0 bases; junction bases outside the gene matches: 12. The CDR3 loop reads CASRLGQGKRYSNQPQHF. For the CDR3, the DNA is TGTGCCAGCAGACTTGGACAGGGGAAGAGATATAGCAATCAGCCCCAGCATTTT.

The genes are TRBV15 and TRBJ2-5, with 8 bases aligning to TRBD1. Unmatched junction bases numbered 4, after V lost 3 bases and J lost 1 base. The germline gives CDR1 LNHNV, CDR2 YYDKDF (reference sequence). The CDR3 covers 15 residues. For the CDR3, the DNA is TGTGCCACCAGCAGCCGGACAGGGTCCCAAGAGACCCAGTACTTC. Translating it yields CATSSRTGSQETQYF.

The rearrangement joins TRBV9 to TRBJ1-5; 12 bases map to TRBD1. Germline V gene lookup returns CDR1 SGDLS and CDR2 YYNGEE. The J segment lost 0 bases and the V segment lost 0 bases, leaving 16 bases of the junction unmatched. This CDR3 is built from 22 residues. CDR3 bases: TGTGCCAGCAGCGTAGAGCCCCCCGGGGACAGGGGGCGCGGGAGTAGCAATCAGCCCCAGCATTTT. Encoded protein: CASSVEPPGDRGRGSSNQPQHF.

This clone showed up just a few times. The CDR3 protein is CASSPSGADSYEQYF. DNA of the CDR3: TGCGCCAGCAGCCCCAGCGGGGCCGACTCCTACGAGCAGTACTTC. The chain carries TRBV5-1 and TRBJ2-7, with TRBD2 identical over 7 bases. Per germline, CDR1 SGHRS and CDR2 YFSETQ. Germline trimming cut 4 bases from V and 0 bases from J; bases unmatched to any gene: 7. This CDR3 has 15 amino acids.

The chain uses TRBV2 and TRBJ1-5; D gene unclear. V was shortened by 10 bases and J by 3 bases, with 13 bases between the two germline ends. Germline V CDR1 and CDR2: SNHLY, FYNNEI. The CDR3 has 13 amino acids. CDR3 sequence reads: CATTQVLNQPQHF. CDR3 nucleotides: TGTGCCACTACCCAGGTCCTCAATCAGCCCCAGCATTTT.

V and J are TRBV28 and TRBJ1-4, with TRBD1 matching 10 bases. The trim removed 6 bases at V and 6 bases at J, leaving 4 bases unmatched. Germline assignment: CDR1 MDHEN and CDR2 SYDVKM. The CDR3 has 14 residues. The CDR3 bases are TGTGCCAGCAGGCCCGGGACAGGGGATGAAAAACTGTTTTTT. It encodes CASRPGTGDEKLFF.

V usage is TRBV10-1 and J usage is TRBJ2-7; TRBD2 agrees at 9 bases. The ends lost 8 bases at V and 2 bases at J; junction bases unmatched: 7. Germline CDR1 reads WNHNN; CDR2 reads SYGVQD (reference sequence). This CDR3 spans 14 amino acids. The chain's CDR3 is CASGPGGRAYEQYF. The CDR3 DNA reads TGCGCCAGCGGTCCGGGCGGGAGGGCCTACGAGCAGTACTTC.

The gene calls are TRBV30 and TRBJ2-2, with 7 bases fitting TRBD1. From germline, CDR1 is GTSNPN and CDR2 SVGIG (reference sequence). V trimming: 5 bases; J trimming: 1 base; junction bases outside the gene matches: 4. This CDR3 is built from 14 residues. For the CDR3, the DNA is TGTGCCTGGCGGCGACAGGGGAACACCGGGGAGCTGTTTTTT. This codes for CAWRRQGNTGELFF.

V and J are TRBV27 and TRBJ2-7; 9 positions match TRBD1. From germline, CDR1 is MNHEY and CDR2 SMNVEV (reference sequence). V shed 6 bases and J 4 bases; nucleotides not matched to a gene: 4. The CDR3 loop spans 13 amino acids. CDR3 DNA sequence: TGTGCCAGCAGCCGCGACAGGGGGTACGAGCAGTACTTC. Translating gives CASSRDRGYEQYF.

This clone was detected once. The chain combines TRBV9 with TRBJ2-7; 10 positions agree with TRBD1. Germline V gene sequence: CDR1 SGDLS, CDR2 YYNGEE. Trimming removed 0 bases from V and 3 bases from J; junction bases left unmatched: 3. The CDR3 loop spans 15 amino acids. CDR3 amino acids: CASSVGGQGSYEQYF. CDR3 bases: TGTGCCAGCAGCGTAGGGGGACAGGGGAGCTACGAGCAGTACTTC.

The chain joins TRBV6-1 to TRBJ1-1; no clear D gene. Trimming cost V 8 bases and J 4 bases, with 5 bases left between them. CDR1 is MNHNS, CDR2 SASEGT, per germline. There are 10 residues in the CDR3. In DNA, the CDR3 is TGTGCCAGCTCCTTCACTGAAGCTTTCTTT. As protein: CASSFTEAFF.

This chain uses TRBV9 with TRBJ2-5, with 15 bases matching TRBD2. Germline CDR1 and CDR2: SGDLS and YYNGEE. The CDR3 totals 16 residues. The V and J ends lost 3 bases and 4 bases, in that order; junction bases with no gene match: 4. The CDR3 reads CASSAPGLAGGETQYF. Written as DNA, the CDR3 is TGTGCCAGCAGCGCACCGGGACTAGCGGGAGGAGAGACCCAGTACTTC.

This rearrangement joins TRBV5-6 to TRBJ2-7; 8 nucleotides align to TRBD2. This CDR3 spans 17 amino acids. The ends lost 7 bases at V and 2 bases at J; junction bases unmatched: 17. Germline assignment: CDR1 SGHDT and CDR2 YYEEEE. CDR3 nucleotide sequence: TGTGCCAGCGAAGCGGCCGCGGGGGGATTCCAGGCCTACGAGCAGTACTTC. As protein: CASEAAAGGFQAYEQYF.

The chain is built from TRBV27 and TRBJ2-7; maybe TRBD1 (6 bases). This CDR3 spans 13 amino acids. The V gene lost 5 bases and the J gene lost 4 bases, with 12 bases spanning the gap. Germline assignment: CDR1 MNHEY and CDR2 SMNVEV (reference sequence). The CDR3, as DNA: TGTGCCAGCAGTAAACAGGGAACGTACGAGCAGTACTTC. Translating it yields CASSKQGTYEQYF.